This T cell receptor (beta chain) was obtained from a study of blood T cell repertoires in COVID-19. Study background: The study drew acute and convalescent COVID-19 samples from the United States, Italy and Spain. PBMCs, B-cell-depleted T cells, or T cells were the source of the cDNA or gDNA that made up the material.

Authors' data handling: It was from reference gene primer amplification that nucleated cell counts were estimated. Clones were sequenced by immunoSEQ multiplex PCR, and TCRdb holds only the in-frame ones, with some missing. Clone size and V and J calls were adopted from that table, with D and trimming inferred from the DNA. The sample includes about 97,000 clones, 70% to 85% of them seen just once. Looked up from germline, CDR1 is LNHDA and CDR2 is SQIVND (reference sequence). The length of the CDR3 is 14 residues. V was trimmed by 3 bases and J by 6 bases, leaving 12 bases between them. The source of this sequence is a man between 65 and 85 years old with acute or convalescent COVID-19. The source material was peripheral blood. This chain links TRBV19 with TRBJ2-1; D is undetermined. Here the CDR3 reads CASSMASKANEQFF. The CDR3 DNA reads TGTGCCAGTAGTATGGCTAGTAAGGCCAATGAGCAGTTCTTC.